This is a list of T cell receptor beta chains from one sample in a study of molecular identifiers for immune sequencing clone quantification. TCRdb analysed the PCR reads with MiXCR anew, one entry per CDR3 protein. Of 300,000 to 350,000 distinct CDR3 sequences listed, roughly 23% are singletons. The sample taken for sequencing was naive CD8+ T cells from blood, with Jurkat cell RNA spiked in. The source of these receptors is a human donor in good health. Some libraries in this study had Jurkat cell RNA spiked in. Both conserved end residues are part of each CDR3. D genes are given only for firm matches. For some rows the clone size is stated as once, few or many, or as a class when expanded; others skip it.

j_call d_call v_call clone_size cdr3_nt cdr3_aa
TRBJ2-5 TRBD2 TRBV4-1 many TGCGCCAGCAGCCAAGATTGGCGGGAGTGGGAGACCCAGTACTTC CASSQDWREWETQYF
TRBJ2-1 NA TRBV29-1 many TGCAGCGTTGAAGGAAGTCCGGGGAGCTCCTACAATGAGCAGTTCTTC CSVEGSPGSSYNEQFF
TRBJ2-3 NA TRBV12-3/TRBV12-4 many TGTGCCAGCAGTCCGGAGAGCACAGATACGCAGTATTTT CASSPESTDTQYF
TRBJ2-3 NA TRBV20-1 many TGCAGTGCTAGATATTGGTATAATGCAGATACGCAGTATTTT CSARYWYNADTQYF
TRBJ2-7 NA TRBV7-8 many TGTGCCAGCAGCTCCGGGCTCACGAGCTCCTACGAGCAGTACTTC CASSSGLTSSYEQYF
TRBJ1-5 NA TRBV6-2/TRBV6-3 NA TGTGCCAGCACCATCGGGCCCCGGGGGGCTCAGCCCCAGCATTTT CASTIGPRGAQPQHF
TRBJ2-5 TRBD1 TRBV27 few TGTGCCAGCAGTTTATTGACAGGGTTAGAGACCCAGTACTTC CASSLLTGLETQYF
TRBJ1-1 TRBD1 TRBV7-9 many TGTGCCAGCAGACAGGACAGGCGTGAAGCTTTCTTT CASRQDRREAFF
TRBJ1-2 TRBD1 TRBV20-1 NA TGCAGTGCAACTCCAGACAGGGGGGTAGTTCAGAACTATGGCTACACCTTC CSATPDRGVVQNYGYTF
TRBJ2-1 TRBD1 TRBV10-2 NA TGCGCCAGCAGTGCGGGACAGGGGTCCTACAATGAGCAGTTCTTC CASSAGQGSYNEQFF
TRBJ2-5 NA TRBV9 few TGTGCCAGCAGCCGCCTGGAGGGGAAAGAGACCCAGTACTTC CASSRLEGKETQYF
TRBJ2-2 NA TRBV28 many TGTGCCAGCAGACCGACAACGACAGAGACTTACAACCGGGAGCTGTTTTTT CASRPTTTETYNRELFF
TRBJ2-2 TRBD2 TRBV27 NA TGTGCCAGCAGTCTACTAGCGGGGAACACCGGGGAGCTGTTTTTT CASSLLAGNTGELFF
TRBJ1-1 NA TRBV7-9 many TGTGCCAGCAGCCAGGGGCCAACCACAGGCAAAGAAGCTTTCTTT CASSQGPTTGKEAFF
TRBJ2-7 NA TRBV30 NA TGTGCCTGGAGTGTAGCGAAATACGAGCAGTACTTC CAWSVAKYEQYF
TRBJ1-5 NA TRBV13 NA TGTGCCAGCAGTTTCCTCCAGGGGCCCCAGCATTTT CASSFLQGPQHF
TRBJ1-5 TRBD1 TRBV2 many TGTGCCAGCAGTGAAGATTTCGGCAGGGGGCTCGCTCAGCCCCAGCATTTT CASSEDFGRGLAQPQHF
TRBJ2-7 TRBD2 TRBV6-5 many TGTGCCAGCAGTTACTCTCTAGCGGGGAGCTCCTACGAGCAGTACTTC CASSYSLAGSSYEQYF
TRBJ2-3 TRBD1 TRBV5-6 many TGTGCCAGCAGCCCGCCGGGACAGGGTTGGTTCACAGATACGCAGTATTTT CASSPPGQGWFTDTQYF
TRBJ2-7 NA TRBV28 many TGTGCCAGCCTAGGTTTGATGGGCCCCGTCTACGAGCAGTACTTC CASLGLMGPVYEQYF
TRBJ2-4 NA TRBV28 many TGTGCCAGCAGTTTATGGGAAGATACAGCCAAAAACATTCAGTACTTC CASSLWEDTAKNIQYF
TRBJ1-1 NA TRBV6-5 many TGTGCCAGCAGTCCCGGACAAAACACTGAAGCTTTCTTT CASSPGQNTEAFF
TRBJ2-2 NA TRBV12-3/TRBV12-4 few TGTGCCAGCAGTTTCTTCGCTCCAGAGGCCGGGGAGCTGTTTTTT CASSFFAPEAGELFF
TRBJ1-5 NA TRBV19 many TGTGCCAGTAGTGGCCGGGACGGAAATCAGCCCCAGCATTTT CASSGRDGNQPQHF
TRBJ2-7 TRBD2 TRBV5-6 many TGTGCCAGCAGCTTCCGGAGCGGGAGCGGCTACGAGCAGTACTTC CASSFRSGSGYEQYF
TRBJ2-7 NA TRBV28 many TGTGCCAGCAGTTGGCCGTTGCGGGGCAGCTCCTACGAGCAGTACTTC CASSWPLRGSSYEQYF
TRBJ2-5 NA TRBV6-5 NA TGTGCCAGCAGTTACCCGTCAGGGGGGCAGGAGACCCAGTACTTC CASSYPSGGQETQYF
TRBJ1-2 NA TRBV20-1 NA TGCAGTGCTAGAGAATCCGGACGGACCAACTATGGCCACACCTTC CSARESGRTNYGHTF
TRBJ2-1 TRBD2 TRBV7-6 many TGTGCCAGCAGCGCCGCACTAGCGGGGGTGTTGAGTGGACTCGGTGAGCAGTTCTTC CASSAALAGVLSGLGEQFF
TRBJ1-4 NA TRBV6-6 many TGTGCCAGCTCGGATCCCCTCGGGAATGAAAAACTGTTTTTT CASSDPLGNEKLFF
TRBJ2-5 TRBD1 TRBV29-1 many TGCAGCGTTGACCTGACAGGGTCGGAGACCCAGTACTTC CSVDLTGSETQYF
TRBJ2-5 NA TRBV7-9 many TGTGCCAGCAGCCCCGGGGAAAGCATGAAAGAGACCCAGTACTTC CASSPGESMKETQYF
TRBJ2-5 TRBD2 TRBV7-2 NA TGTGCCAGCAGCCTATCCCCTAGCGGGGCTGAGACCCAGTACTTC CASSLSPSGAETQYF
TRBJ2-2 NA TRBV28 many TGTGCCAGCAGTTTTCCGAATCGAGGCGGGGAGCTGTTTTTT CASSFPNRGGELFF
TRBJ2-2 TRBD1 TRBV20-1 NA TGCAGTGCCAAAGATAGGGACAGGGGAAACACCGGGGAGCTGTTTTTT CSAKDRDRGNTGELFF
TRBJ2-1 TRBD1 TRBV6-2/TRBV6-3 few TGTGCCAGCAGTTATCCAGGGGGCTTGGGTGAGCAGTTCTTC CASSYPGGLGEQFF
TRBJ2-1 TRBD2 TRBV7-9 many TGTGCCAGCAGCTTAGATAGCGGGAGTCCCAATGAGCAGTTCTTC CASSLDSGSPNEQFF
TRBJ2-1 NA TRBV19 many TGTGCCAGTAGTATAGGCGGGAATTCCTACAATGAGCAGTTCTTC CASSIGGNSYNEQFF
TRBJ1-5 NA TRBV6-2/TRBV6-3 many TGTGCCAGCAGGGTAGAGAGCAATCAGCCCCAGCATTTT CASRVESNQPQHF
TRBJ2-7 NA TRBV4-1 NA TGCGCCAGCAGCCAAGGCCAGGGTTACGAGCGGTACTTC CASSQGQGYERYF
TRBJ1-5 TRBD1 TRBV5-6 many TGTGCCAGCAGCCAAAGCCCGGGACAGGGGGCTTGGCAGCCCCAGCATTTT CASSQSPGQGAWQPQHF
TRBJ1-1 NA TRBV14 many TGTGCCAGCAGCCAAGATCTTGCCTGGCAGCATGAAGCTTTCTTT CASSQDLAWQHEAFF
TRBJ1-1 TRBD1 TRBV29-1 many TGCAGCGGTTACAATGTAGGACAGGGTTGGTGGCAGGTCACTGAAGCTTTCTTT CSGYNVGQGWWQVTEAFF
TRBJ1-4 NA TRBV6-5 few TGTGCCAGCAGTTACTCTGGGGTTGAGCATGAAAGACTGTTTTTT CASSYSGVEHERLFF
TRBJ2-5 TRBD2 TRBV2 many TGTGCCAGCAGTGAAGGCGGGGGGGCCGGCCAAGAGACCCAGTACTTC CASSEGGGAGQETQYF
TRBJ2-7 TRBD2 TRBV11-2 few TGTGCCAGCAGGGGAGGTAGCGGGGGGAGCTCCTACGAGCAGTACTTC CASRGGSGGSSYEQYF
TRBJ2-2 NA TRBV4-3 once TGCGCCAGCAGCCAAGATCTGAACGGCGGGGAGCCGTTTTTT CASSQDLNGGEPFF
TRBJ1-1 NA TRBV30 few TGTGCCTGGAGTCCGGGCGCTGAAGCTTTCTTT CAWSPGAEAFF
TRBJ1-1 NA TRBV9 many TGTGCCAGCAGCGCGGGGGACGAATCTTTCTTT CASSAGDESFF
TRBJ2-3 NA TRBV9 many TGTGCCAGCACGTCCGCATCTAGCACAGATACGCAGTATTTT CASTSASSTDTQYF